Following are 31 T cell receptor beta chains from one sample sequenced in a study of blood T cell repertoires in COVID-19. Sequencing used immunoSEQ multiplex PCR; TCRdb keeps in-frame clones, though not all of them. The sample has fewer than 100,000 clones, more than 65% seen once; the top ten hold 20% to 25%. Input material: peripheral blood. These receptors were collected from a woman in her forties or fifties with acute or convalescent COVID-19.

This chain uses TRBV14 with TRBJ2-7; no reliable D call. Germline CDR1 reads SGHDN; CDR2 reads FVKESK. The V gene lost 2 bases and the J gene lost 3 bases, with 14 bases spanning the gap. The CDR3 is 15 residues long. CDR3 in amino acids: CASSQSLGAYYEQYF. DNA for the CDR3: TGTGCCAGCAGCCAATCCCTAGGCGCTTACTACGAGCAGTACTTC.

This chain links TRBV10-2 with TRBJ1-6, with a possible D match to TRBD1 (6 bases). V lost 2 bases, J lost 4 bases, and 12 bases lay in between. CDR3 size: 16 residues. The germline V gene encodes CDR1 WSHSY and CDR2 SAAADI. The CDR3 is CASSERQGSYNSPLHF. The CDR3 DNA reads TGCGCCAGCAGTGAGAGGCAGGGGTCGTATAATTCACCCCTCCACTTT.

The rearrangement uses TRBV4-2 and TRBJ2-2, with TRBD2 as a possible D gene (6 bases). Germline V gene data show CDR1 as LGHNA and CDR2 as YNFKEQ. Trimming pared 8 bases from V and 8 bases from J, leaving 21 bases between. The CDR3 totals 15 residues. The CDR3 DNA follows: TGTGCCAGCCGTCCGGGACTCCAAGACGTGGGGGAGCTGTTTTTT. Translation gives CASRPGLQDVGELFF.

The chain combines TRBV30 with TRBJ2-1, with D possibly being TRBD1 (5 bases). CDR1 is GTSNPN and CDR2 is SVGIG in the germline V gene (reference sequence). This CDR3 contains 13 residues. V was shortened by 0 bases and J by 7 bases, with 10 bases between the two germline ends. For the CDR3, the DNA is TGTGCCTGGAGTGTATTAAAGGGGAATGAGCAGTTCTTC. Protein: CAWSVLKGNEQFF.

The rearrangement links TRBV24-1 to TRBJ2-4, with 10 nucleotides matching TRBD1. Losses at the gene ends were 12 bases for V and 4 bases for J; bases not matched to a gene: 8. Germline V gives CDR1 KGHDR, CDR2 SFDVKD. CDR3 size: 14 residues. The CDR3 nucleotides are TGTGCCTCGGGGACAGGGGCCTCAAAAAACATTCAGTACTTC. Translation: CASGTGASKNIQYF.

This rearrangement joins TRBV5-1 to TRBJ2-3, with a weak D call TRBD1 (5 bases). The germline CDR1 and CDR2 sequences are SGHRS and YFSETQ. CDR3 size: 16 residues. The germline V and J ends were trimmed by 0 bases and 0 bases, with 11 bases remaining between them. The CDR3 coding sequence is TGCGCCAGCAGCTTGGCGGGCAGGGTTAGCACAGATACGCAGTATTTT. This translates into CASSLAGRVSTDTQYF.

The chain's CDR3 is CASSRYNLGQGSYNEQFF. The CDR3 DNA is TGTGCCAGCAGCCGCTACAACTTGGGACAGGGGTCCTACAATGAGCAGTTCTTC. The chain joins TRBV14 to TRBJ2-1; 10 bases align to TRBD1. V gave up 4 bases and J gave up 1 base; unmatched junction bases: 10. Germline CDR1 and CDR2: SGHDN and FVKESK. The CDR3 is 18 amino acids. Full variable domain (rest looked up from reference TRBV14 and TRBJ2-1): EAGVTQFPSHSVIEKGQTVTLRCDPISGHDNLYWYRRVMGKEIKFLLHFVKESKQDESGMPNNRFLAERTGGTYSTLKVQPAELEDSGVYFCASSRYNLGQGSYNEQFFGPGTRLTVL.

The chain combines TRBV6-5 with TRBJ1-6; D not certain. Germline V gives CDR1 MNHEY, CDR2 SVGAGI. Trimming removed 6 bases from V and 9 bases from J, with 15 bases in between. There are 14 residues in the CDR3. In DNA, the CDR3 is TGTGCCAGCAGCCAGACGTCCCGAGGTTCACCCCTCCACTTT. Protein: CASSQTSRGSPLHF.

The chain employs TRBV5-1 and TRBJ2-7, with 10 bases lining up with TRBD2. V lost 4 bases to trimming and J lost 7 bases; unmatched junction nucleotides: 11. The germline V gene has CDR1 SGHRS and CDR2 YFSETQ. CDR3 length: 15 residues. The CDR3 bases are TGCGCCAGCAGCGATGGGACTAGCGTAAGCAAGGAGCAGTACTTC. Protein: CASSDGTSVSKEQYF.

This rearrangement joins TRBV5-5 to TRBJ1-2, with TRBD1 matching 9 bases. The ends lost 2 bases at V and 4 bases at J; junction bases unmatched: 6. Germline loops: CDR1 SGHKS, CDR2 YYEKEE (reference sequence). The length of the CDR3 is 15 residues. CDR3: CASSLTGQGAYGYTF. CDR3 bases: TGTGCCAGCAGCTTAACGGGACAGGGTGCCTATGGCTACACCTTC.

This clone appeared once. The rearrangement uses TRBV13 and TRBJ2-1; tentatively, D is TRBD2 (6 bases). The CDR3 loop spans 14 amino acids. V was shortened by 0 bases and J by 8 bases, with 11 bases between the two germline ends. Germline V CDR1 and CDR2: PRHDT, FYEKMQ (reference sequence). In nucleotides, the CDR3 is TGTGCCAGCAGCTTAGGCGGGAGTCCGGATGAGCAGTTCTTC. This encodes CASSLGGSPDEQFF.

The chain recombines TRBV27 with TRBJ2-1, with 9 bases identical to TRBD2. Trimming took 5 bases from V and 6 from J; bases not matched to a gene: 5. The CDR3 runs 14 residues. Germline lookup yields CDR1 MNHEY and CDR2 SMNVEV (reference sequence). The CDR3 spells CASSLPTSGNEQFF. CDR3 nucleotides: TGTGCCAGCAGTCTGCCGACTAGCGGCAATGAGCAGTTCTTC.

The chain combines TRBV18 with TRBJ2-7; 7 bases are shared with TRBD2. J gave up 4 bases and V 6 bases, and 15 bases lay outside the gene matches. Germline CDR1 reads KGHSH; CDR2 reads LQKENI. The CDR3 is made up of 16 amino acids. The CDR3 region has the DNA TGTGCCAGCTCCCCGGGGGGTTCCAACTTTATGTACGAGCAGTACTTC. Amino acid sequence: CASSPGGSNFMYEQYF.

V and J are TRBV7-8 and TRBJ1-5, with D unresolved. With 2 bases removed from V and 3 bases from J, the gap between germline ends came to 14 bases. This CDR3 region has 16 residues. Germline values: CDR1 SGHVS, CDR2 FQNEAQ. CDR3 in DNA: TGTGCCAGCAGCTTAAGAGGGAGCTCTAACAATCAGCCCCAGCATTTT. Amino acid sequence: CASSLRGSSNNQPQHF.

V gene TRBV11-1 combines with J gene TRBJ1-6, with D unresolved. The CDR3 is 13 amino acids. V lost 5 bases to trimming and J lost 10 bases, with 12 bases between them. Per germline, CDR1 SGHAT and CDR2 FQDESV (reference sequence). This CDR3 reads CASSKGGLSPLHF. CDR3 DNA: TGTGCCAGCAGCAAGGGAGGGTTGTCACCCCTCCACTTT.

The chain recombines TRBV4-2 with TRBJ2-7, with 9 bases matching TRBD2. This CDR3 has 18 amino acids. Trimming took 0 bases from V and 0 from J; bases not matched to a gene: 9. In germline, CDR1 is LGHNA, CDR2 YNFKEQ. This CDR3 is CASSQDGGLAGTSYEQYF. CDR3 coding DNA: TGTGCCAGCAGCCAAGACGGTGGGCTAGCGGGAACCTCCTACGAGCAGTACTTC.

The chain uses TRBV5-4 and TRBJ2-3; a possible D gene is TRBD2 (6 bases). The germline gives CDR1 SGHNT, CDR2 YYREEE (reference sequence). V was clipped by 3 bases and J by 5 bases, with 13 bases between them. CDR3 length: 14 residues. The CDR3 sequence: CASSSHLAKDTQYF. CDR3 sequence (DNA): TGTGCCAGCAGCTCCCACCTAGCGAAAGATACGCAGTATTTT.

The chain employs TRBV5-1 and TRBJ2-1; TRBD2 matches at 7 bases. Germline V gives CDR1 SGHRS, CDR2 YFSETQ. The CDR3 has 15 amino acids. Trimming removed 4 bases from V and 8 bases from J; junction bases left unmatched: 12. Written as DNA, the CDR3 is TGCGCCAGCAGCCGCAGCGGGACCCAAGGGGATGAGCAGTTCTTC. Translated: CASSRSGTQGDEQFF.

CDR3 in amino acids: CASRRSGQETQYF. CDR3 in DNA: TGTGCCAGTAGAAGGAGCGGGCAAGAGACCCAGTACTTC. The rearrangement uses TRBV19 and TRBJ2-5, with D possibly being TRBD2 (6 bases). CDR1 is LNHDA, CDR2 SQIVND, per germline (reference sequence). The germline V and J ends were trimmed by 6 bases and 2 bases, with 10 bases remaining between them. The CDR3 contains 13 residues.

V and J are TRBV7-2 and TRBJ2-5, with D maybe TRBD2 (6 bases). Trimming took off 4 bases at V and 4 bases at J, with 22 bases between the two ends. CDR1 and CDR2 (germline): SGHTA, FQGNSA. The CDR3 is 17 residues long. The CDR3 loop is CASSWVGLPRISETQYF. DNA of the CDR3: TGTGCCAGCAGCTGGGTTGGACTACCTAGAATCTCAGAGACCCAGTACTTC.

The CDR3 DNA reads as TGTGCCAGCAGTTACAGGGACGGCTACACCTTC. Amino acid sequence: CASSYRDGYTF. V usage is TRBV12-3 or TRBV12-4 and J usage is TRBJ1-2, with D perhaps matching TRBD1 (6 bases). CDR3 length: 11 amino acids. V was clipped by 4 bases and J by 8 bases, with 8 bases between them.

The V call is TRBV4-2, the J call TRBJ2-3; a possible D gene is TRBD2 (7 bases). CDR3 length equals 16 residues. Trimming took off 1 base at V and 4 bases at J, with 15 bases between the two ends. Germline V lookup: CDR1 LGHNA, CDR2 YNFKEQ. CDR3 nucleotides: TGTGCCAGCAGCCAAGTTGAGGGAGGGGGGTCAGATACGCAGTATTTT. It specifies CASSQVEGGGSDTQYF.

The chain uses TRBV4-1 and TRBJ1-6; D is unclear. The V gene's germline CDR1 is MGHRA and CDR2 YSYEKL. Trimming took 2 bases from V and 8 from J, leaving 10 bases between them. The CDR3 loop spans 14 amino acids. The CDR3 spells CASSQPLTYSPLHF. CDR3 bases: TGCGCCAGCAGCCAACCACTAACATATTCACCCCTCCACTTT.

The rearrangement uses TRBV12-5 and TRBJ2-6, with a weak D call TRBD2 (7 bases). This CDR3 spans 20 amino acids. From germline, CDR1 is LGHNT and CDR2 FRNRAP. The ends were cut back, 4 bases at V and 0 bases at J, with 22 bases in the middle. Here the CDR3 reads CASGSPSGGRRSSGANVLTF. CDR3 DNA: TGTGCTAGTGGTTCCCCCTCGGGGGGCCGGAGGTCCTCTGGGGCCAACGTCCTGACTTTC.

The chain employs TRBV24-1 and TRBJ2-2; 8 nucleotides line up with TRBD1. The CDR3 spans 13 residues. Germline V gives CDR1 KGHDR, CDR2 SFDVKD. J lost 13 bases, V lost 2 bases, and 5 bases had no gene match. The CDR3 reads CATSDSDRGGLFF. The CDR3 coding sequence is TGTGCCACCAGTGATTCTGACAGGGGTGGGCTGTTTTTT.

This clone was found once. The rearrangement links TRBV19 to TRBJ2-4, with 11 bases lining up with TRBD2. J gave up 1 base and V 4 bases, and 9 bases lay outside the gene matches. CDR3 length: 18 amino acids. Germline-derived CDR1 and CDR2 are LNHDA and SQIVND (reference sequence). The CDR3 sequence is CASSRISGRGEAKNIQYF. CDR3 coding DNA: TGTGCCAGTAGTAGGATTAGCGGGAGGGGGGAGGCCAAAAACATTCAGTACTTC.

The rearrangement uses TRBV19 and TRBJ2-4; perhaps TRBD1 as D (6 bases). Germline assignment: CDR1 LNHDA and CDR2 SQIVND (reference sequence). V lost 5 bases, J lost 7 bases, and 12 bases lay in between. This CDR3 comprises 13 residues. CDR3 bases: TGTGCCAGTAGTCCTCGGGACACGAACATTCAGTACTTC. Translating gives CASSPRDTNIQYF.

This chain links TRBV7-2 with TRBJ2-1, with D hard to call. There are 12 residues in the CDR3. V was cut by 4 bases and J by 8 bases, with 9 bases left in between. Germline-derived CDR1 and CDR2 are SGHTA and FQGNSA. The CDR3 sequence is CASSSSVDEQFF. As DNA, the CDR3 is TGTGCCAGCAGCTCGAGTGTGGATGAGCAGTTCTTC.

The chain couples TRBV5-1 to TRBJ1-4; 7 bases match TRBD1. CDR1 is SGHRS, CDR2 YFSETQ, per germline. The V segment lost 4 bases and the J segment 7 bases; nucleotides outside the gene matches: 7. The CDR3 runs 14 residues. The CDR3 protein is CASSDPQGSEKLFF. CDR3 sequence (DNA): TGCGCCAGCAGCGACCCACAGGGGTCTGAAAAACTGTTTTTT. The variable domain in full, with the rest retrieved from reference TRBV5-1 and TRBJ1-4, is KAGVTQTPRYLIKTRGQQVTLSCSPISGHRSVSWYQQTPGQGLQFLFEYFSETQRNKGNFPGRFSGRQFSNSRSEMNVSTLELGDSALYLCASSDPQGSEKLFFGSGTQLSVL.

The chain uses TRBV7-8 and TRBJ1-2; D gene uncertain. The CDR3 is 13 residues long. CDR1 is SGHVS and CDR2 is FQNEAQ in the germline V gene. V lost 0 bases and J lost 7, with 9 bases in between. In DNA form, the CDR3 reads TGTGCCAGCAGCTTAGCCGGGGTGGTTGGCTACACCTTC. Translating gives CASSLAGVVGYTF.

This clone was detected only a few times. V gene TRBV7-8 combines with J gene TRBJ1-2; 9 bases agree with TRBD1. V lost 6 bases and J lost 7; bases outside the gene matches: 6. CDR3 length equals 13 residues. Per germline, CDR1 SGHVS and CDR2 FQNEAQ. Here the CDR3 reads CASSTRTGVGYTF. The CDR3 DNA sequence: TGTGCCAGCAGTACGCGGACAGGGGTTGGCTACACCTTC.